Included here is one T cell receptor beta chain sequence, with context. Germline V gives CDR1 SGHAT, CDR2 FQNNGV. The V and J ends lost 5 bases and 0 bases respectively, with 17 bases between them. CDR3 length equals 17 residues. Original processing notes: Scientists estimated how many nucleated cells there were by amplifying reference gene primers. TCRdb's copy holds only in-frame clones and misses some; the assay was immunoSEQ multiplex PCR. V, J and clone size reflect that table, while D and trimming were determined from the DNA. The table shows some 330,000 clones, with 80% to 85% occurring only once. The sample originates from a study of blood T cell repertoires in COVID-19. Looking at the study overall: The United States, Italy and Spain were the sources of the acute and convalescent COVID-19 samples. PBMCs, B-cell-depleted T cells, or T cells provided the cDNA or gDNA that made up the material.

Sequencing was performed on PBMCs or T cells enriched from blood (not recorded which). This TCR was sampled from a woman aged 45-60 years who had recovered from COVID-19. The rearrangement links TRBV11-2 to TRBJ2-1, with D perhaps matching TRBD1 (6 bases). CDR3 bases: TGTGCCAGCAGCCGGCTCCCGACAGGTAGCTCCTACAATGAGCAGTTCTTC. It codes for CASSRLPTGSSYNEQFF.